This T cell receptor (beta chain) was obtained from a study of blood T cell repertoires in COVID-19. Here immunoSEQ multiplex PCR was the method, and the copy in TCRdb shows in-frame clones only, minus some. This sample has 95,000 to 150,000 clones, with 82% found just once. The CDR3 length is 14 residues. V lost 7 bases and J 1 base, leaving 14 bases between the germline ends. The germline V gene has CDR1 SQVTM and CDR2 ANQGSEA. The receptor was derived from a woman in her 70s with acute or convalescent COVID-19. The specimen sequenced was peripheral blood. The genes are TRBV29-1 and TRBJ1-3; unclear D gene. The CDR3 protein is CSALSSRSGNTIYF. In DNA form, the CDR3 reads TGCAGCGCCCTGTCGTCCAGGTCTGGAAACACCATATATTTT. Full variable domain (outside the CDR3, taken from reference TRBV29-1 and TRBJ1-3): SAVISQKPSRDICQRGTSLTIQCQVDSQVTMMFWYRQQPGQSLTLIATANQGSEATYESGFVIDKFPISRPNLTFSTLTVSNMSPEDSSIYLCSALSSRSGNTIYFGEGSWLTVV.